This TCR beta chain stems from a study of blood T cell repertoires in COVID-19. Study-wide background: Samples taken during acute and convalescent COVID-19 were collected in the United States, Italy and Spain.

The J segment lost 6 bases and the V segment lost 6 bases, leaving 6 bases of the junction unmatched. This CDR3 comprises 14 residues. CDR1 is MNHEY and CDR2 is SVGAGI in the germline V gene. Per the authors' pipeline: Amplification from reference gene primers served as the basis for estimated nucleated cell counts. Here immunoSEQ multiplex PCR was the method, and the copy in TCRdb shows in-frame clones only, minus some. That table supplies the V and J calls and clone size; D and trimming were determined from the DNA. The sample gives 70,000 to 80,000 clones, roughly 82% of which show up once; around 10% is in the top ten.

This chain joins TRBV6-5 and TRBJ1-4; 8 bases are a match to TRBD1. The material sequenced was peripheral blood. The TCR originated in a man in his fifties or sixties with acute or convalescent COVID-19. DNA for the CDR3: TGTGCCAGCAGATCTCGACAGGGGTATGAAAAACTGTTTTTT. Protein: CASRSRQGYEKLFF.